This record covers a single TCR beta chain. Other nucleotide sequences in the sample specify the same CDR3. The data are from a study of blood T cell repertoires in COVID-19. Looking at the study overall: Whether acute or convalescent, the COVID-19 samples came from the United States, Italy and Spain. The analysed material was cDNA or gDNA that came from T cells, B-cell-depleted T cells, or PBMCs.

Study processing details: How many nucleated cells were present was estimated from reference gene primer amplification. Clones were read by immunoSEQ multiplex PCR, and TCRdb kept only the in-frame ones, dropping some. That table furnishes V, J and clone size, whereas the DNA furnished D and trimming. The sample yields around 160,000 clones, 85% to 90% seen once. V lost 4 bases and J 2 bases, leaving 6 bases between the germline ends. This CDR3 comprises 11 residues. CDR1 is SQVTM, CDR2 ANQGSEA, per germline. Seattle enrolled patients during active infection and tracked them longitudinally. The V and J genes are TRBV29-1 and TRBJ2-7, with a weak D call TRBD1 (5 bases). The source is a man younger than 35 with COVID-19, enrolled during active disease. Sequencing was performed on peripheral blood. The CDR3 is CSVGQTYEQYF. CDR3 bases: TGCAGCGTTGGACAGACCTACGAGCAGTACTTC.